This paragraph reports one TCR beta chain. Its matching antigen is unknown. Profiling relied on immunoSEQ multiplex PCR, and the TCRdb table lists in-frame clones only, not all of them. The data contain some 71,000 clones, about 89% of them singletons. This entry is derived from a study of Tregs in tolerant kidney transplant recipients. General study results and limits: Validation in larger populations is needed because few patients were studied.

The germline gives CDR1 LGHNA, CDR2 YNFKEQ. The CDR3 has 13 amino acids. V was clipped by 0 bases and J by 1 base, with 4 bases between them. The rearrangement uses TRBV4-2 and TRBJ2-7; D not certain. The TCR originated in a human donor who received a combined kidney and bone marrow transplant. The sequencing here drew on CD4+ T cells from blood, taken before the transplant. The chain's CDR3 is CASSQDLSYEQYF. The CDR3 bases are TGTGCCAGCAGCCAAGATTTATCCTACGAGCAGTACTTC.